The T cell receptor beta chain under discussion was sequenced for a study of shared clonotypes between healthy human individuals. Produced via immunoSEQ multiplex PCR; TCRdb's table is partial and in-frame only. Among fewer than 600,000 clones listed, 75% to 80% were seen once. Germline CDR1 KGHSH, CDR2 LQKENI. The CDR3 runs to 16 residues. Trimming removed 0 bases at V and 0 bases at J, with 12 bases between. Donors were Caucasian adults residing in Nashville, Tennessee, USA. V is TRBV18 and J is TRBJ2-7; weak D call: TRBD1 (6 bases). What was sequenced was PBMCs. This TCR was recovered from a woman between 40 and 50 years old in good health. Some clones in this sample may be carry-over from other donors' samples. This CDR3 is CASSPPAGVSSYEQYF. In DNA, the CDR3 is TGTGCCAGCTCACCACCGGCAGGGGTTAGCTCCTACGAGCAGTACTTC.